This entry lists 26 T cell receptor beta chains sequenced from one sample in a study of blood T cell repertoires in COVID-19. This table comes from immunoSEQ multiplex PCR, and its TCRdb copy is limited to in-frame clones, with some not included. The top ten clones hold under 3% of a sample with over 130,000 clones, almost 85% of them seen once. Material: peripheral blood. Source of these receptors: a man aged 50 to 60 with acute or convalescent COVID-19.

The V gene is TRBV2, the J gene TRBJ2-7; 15 bases match TRBD2. The CDR3 has 16 amino acids. Germline-derived CDR1 and CDR2 are SNHLY and FYNNEI. V dropped 5 bases and J dropped 5; count of bases not matched to a gene: 7. For the CDR3, the DNA is TGTGCCAGCAGTTCGGGACTAGCGGGGGGCCGCGACGAGCAGTACTTC. Protein product: CASSSGLAGGRDEQYF.

The chain uses TRBV18 and TRBJ1-3, with D possibly matching TRBD1 (6 bases). The CDR3 length is 16 residues. The germline V gene encodes CDR1 KGHSH and CDR2 LQKENI. V was shortened by 4 bases and J by 0 bases, with 13 bases between the two germline ends. CDR3 residues: CASSHSDRRSGNTIYF. In DNA form, the CDR3 reads TGTGCCAGCTCACATTCAGACAGGCGCTCTGGAAACACCATATATTTT.

This chain joins TRBV19 and TRBJ1-1; D not certain. The V gene lost 7 bases and the J gene lost 3 bases, with 15 bases spanning the gap. Germline lookup yields CDR1 LNHDA and CDR2 SQIVND (reference sequence). This CDR3 contains 14 residues. The CDR3 nucleotides read TGTGCCAGTATCGACGGGGATTGGGACACTGAAGCTTTCTTT. Translating gives CASIDGDWDTEAFF.

The V and J genes are TRBV7-2 and TRBJ1-5; TRBD1 might be the D (6 bases). Trimming cost V 5 bases and J 5 bases, with 13 bases left between them. Germline loops: CDR1 SGHTA, CDR2 FQGNSA. The CDR3 is 14 residues long. CDR3: CASSPSDSHQPQHF. The CDR3 DNA follows: TGTGCCAGCAGCCCCTCGGACAGCCATCAGCCCCAGCATTTT. Variable domain in full (rest from reference TRBV7-2 and TRBJ1-5): GAGVSQSPSNKVTEKGKDVELRCDPISGHTALYWYRQSLGQGLEFLIYFQGNSAPDKSGLPSDRFSAERTGGSVSTLTIQRTQQEDSAVYLCASSPSDSHQPQHFGDGTRLSIL.

This chain connects TRBV27 to TRBJ1-2; 9 positions match TRBD1. Trimming cost V 1 base and J 8 bases; bases outside gene matches: 2. Germline V gene sequence: CDR1 MNHEY, CDR2 SMNVEV (reference sequence). The CDR3 contains 13 residues. CDR3 nucleotide sequence: TGTGCCAGCAGTTTATACAGGGGGCTCGGCTACACCTTC. Its protein product is CASSLYRGLGYTF.

This chain uses TRBV9 with TRBJ1-2; 8 bases map to TRBD1. This CDR3 region has 14 residues. V shed 4 bases, J shed 6 bases, and the junction held 8 bases outside the gene matches. Germline assignment: CDR1 SGDLS and CDR2 YYNGEE. This CDR3 is CASSLRTGLDGYTF. CDR3 DNA: TGTGCCAGCAGCCTACGGACAGGGTTGGATGGCTACACCTTC.

The rearrangement uses TRBV3-1 (or the pseudogene TRBV3-2) and TRBJ2-7, with no clear D. The CDR3 consists of 13 residues. CDR1 LGHDT and CDR2 YNNKEL come from the germline V gene (reference sequence). V shed 0 bases and J shed 6 bases, with 9 bases lying between them. This CDR3 reads CASSQDRWSEQYF. CDR3 in DNA: TGTGCCAGCAGCCAAGATCGGTGGTCCGAGCAGTACTTC.

The chain joins TRBV2 to TRBJ1-2; tentative D call: TRBD1 (5 bases). Trimming cost V 5 bases and J 4 bases, with 11 bases left between them. CDR3 length equals 13 residues. CDR1 is SNHLY, CDR2 FYNNEI, per germline. The CDR3 sequence: CASSRDSSYGYTF. The DNA for the CDR3 is TGTGCCAGCAGTCGCGACAGTTCCTATGGCTACACCTTC.

This CDR3 reads CAWSAQFRVNTEAFF. CDR3 DNA sequence: TGTGCCTGGAGTGCACAATTCAGGGTGAACACTGAAGCTTTCTTT. V gene TRBV30 combines with J gene TRBJ1-1, with a tentative D call TRBD1 (5 bases). This CDR3 has 15 amino acids. Germline-derived CDR1 and CDR2 are GTSNPN and SVGIG (reference sequence). With 1 base removed from V and 0 bases from J, the gap between germline ends came to 12 bases.

The V gene is TRBV30, the J gene TRBJ1-6; no clear D gene. V lost 8 bases and J lost 8, with 19 bases in between. The CDR3 spans 14 residues. From germline, CDR1 is GTSNPN and CDR2 SVGIG (reference sequence). The CDR3, as DNA: TGTGCCGGTCGTGTGTTGAGGGCTGATTCACCCCTCCACTTT. Translation: CAGRVLRADSPLHF.

This clone was seen a handful of times. The chain has TRBV4-1 and TRBJ1-6; D is unclear. The CDR3 spans 13 residues. CDR1 and CDR2 (germline): MGHRA, YSYEKL. V was shortened by 1 base and J by 8 bases, with 6 bases between the two germline ends. The CDR3 reads CASSQALDSPLHF. In DNA form, the CDR3 reads TGCGCCAGCAGCCAAGCCCTTGATTCACCCCTCCACTTT.

The chain joins TRBV3-1 (or the pseudogene TRBV3-2) to TRBJ2-3; D is possibly TRBD2 (5 bases). The CDR3 extends over 15 amino acids. Germline V lookup: CDR1 LGHDT, CDR2 YNNKEL (reference sequence). Trimming took 0 bases from V and 4 from J, leaving 11 bases between them. CDR3 DNA sequence: TGTGCCAGCAGCCAAGATTCCCTAGCAGCAGATACGCAGTATTTT. It codes for CASSQDSLAADTQYF.

The chain joins TRBV14 to TRBJ2-3, with D uncertain. This CDR3 region has 13 residues. V was shortened by 1 base and J by 6 bases, with 8 bases between the two germline ends. The germline V gene encodes CDR1 SGHDN and CDR2 FVKESK. CDR3 residues: CASSQVIYDTQYF. CDR3 DNA: TGTGCCAGCAGCCAAGTAATCTATGATACGCAGTATTTT.

The chain combines TRBV5-4 with TRBJ2-3; D gene uncertain. Germline-derived CDR1 and CDR2 are SGHNT and YYREEE (reference sequence). The CDR3 is made up of 12 amino acids. V was cut by 6 bases and J by 5 bases, with 10 bases left in between. CDR3 sequence reads: CASNEYGDTQYF. CDR3 nucleotide sequence: TGTGCCAGCAACGAGTATGGAGATACGCAGTATTTT.

This clone was recorded once. This sequence joins TRBV14 and TRBJ2-7; 11 positions agree with TRBD2. Germline V lookup: CDR1 SGHDN, CDR2 FVKESK. This CDR3 spans 15 amino acids. V lost 5 bases and J lost 3; bases outside the gene matches: 6. This CDR3 reads CASSFLAGGFYEQYF. CDR3 bases: TGTGCCAGCAGCTTCCTAGCGGGAGGTTTCTACGAGCAGTACTTC.

V and J are TRBV7-9 and TRBJ2-3; 13 nucleotides match TRBD2. Germline V gives CDR1 SEHNR, CDR2 FQNEAQ (reference sequence). The CDR3 length is 19 residues. J gave up 2 bases and V 5 bases, and 13 bases lay outside the gene matches. Here the CDR3 reads CASSHDYEGLAGYTDTQYF. CDR3 DNA sequence: TGTGCCAGCAGCCACGATTACGAGGGACTAGCGGGGTACACAGATACGCAGTATTTT.

The chain recombines TRBV4-1 with TRBJ2-2, with 9 nucleotides matching TRBD1. V gave up 3 bases and J gave up 6 bases; unmatched junction bases: 11. This CDR3 is 17 amino acids long. Germline lookup yields CDR1 MGHRA and CDR2 YSYEKL. The CDR3 spells CASSHPAGQGGSGELFF. In DNA form, the CDR3 reads TGCGCCAGCAGCCATCCTGCGGGACAGGGCGGATCCGGGGAGCTGTTTTTT.

The J gene is TRBJ2-7, the V gene TRBV7-8, with a possible D match to TRBD1 (5 bases). Trimming took off 2 bases at V and 3 bases at J, with 8 bases between the two ends. This CDR3 region has 13 residues. Germline values: CDR1 SGHVS, CDR2 FQNEAQ. The CDR3 region has the DNA TGTGCCAGCAGCTTAATCAGGGACTACGAGCAGTACTTC. The encoded protein is CASSLIRDYEQYF.

V gene TRBV19 combines with J gene TRBJ1-5; D ambiguous. V was clipped by 5 bases and J by 4 bases, with 6 bases between them. Germline lookup yields CDR1 LNHDA and CDR2 SQIVND (reference sequence). There are 12 residues in the CDR3. The CDR3 DNA is TGTGCCAGTAGTGTCCCGAATCAGCCCCAGCATTTT. Its protein is CASSVPNQPQHF.

This chain connects TRBV18 to TRBJ1-1; 9 positions match TRBD1. CDR1 and CDR2 from the germline V gene are KGHSH and LQKENI. The CDR3 runs 17 residues. V shed 0 bases, J shed 0 bases, and the junction held 5 bases outside the gene matches. The CDR3 loop reads CASSPPGQGTMNTEAFF. CDR3 nucleotides: TGTGCCAGCTCACCACCGGGACAGGGTACAATGAACACTGAAGCTTTCTTT.

The rearrangement joins TRBV6-6 to TRBJ2-2; tentatively, D is TRBD1 (6 bases). Germline values: CDR1 MNHNY, CDR2 SVGAGI (reference sequence). V was trimmed by 10 bases and J by 2 bases, leaving 14 bases between them. The CDR3 is made up of 14 amino acids. The CDR3 protein is CATLWDINTGELFF. The CDR3 coding sequence is TGTGCCACCCTATGGGACATTAACACCGGGGAGCTGTTTTTT.

The table lists this clone with a few counts. The chain is built from TRBV3-1 (or the pseudogene TRBV3-2) and TRBJ1-5; D not certain. This CDR3 spans 14 amino acids. From germline, CDR1 is LGHDT and CDR2 YNNKEL (reference sequence). The V end lost 2 bases, the J end lost 3 bases, and 8 bases lay between the germline ends. The CDR3 reads CASSQNAVNQPQHF. The CDR3 DNA reads TGTGCCAGCAGCCAAAACGCGGTCAATCAGCCCCAGCATTTT.

V gene TRBV6-6 combines with J gene TRBJ2-1; 14 nucleotides match TRBD2. The V gene end was trimmed by 6 bases and the J gene end by 1 base; junction bases not matched to a gene: 14. The CDR3 covers 20 residues. CDR1 MNHNY and CDR2 SVGAGI come from the germline V gene (reference sequence). Here the CDR3 reads CASSQPRGLAGEGSYNEQFF. The CDR3 nucleotides read TGTGCCAGCAGCCAACCCCGGGGACTAGCGGGAGAAGGTTCCTACAATGAGCAGTTCTTC.

A few counts support this clone. The CDR3 region is CASSHQASGTSNEKLFF. The DNA for the CDR3 is TGTGCCAGCAGCCACCAAGCCTCAGGTACATCTAATGAAAAACTGTTTTTT. V is TRBV3-1 (or the pseudogene TRBV3-2) and J is TRBJ1-4, with D unresolved. Per germline, CDR1 LGHDT and CDR2 YNNKEL (reference sequence). The CDR3 is 17 residues long. Trimming removed 3 bases from V and 3 bases from J, with 17 bases in between.

The chain links TRBV6-4 to TRBJ2-1, with TRBD2 matching 12 bases. Germline V gene data show CDR1 as MRHNA and CDR2 as SNTAGT. Unmatched junction bases numbered 9, after V lost 5 bases and J lost 10 bases. The CDR3 runs to 15 residues. The CDR3 here is CASSKQTSGRAEQFF. CDR3 DNA sequence: TGTGCCAGCAGTAAGCAGACTAGCGGGAGAGCCGAGCAGTTCTTC.

The chain carries TRBV15 and TRBJ2-1; the match to TRBD2 covers 10 bases. J lost 6 bases, V lost 0 bases, and 5 bases had no gene match. Germline V lookup: CDR1 LNHNV, CDR2 YYDKDF (reference sequence). The length of the CDR3 is 16 residues. The CDR3 DNA reads TGTGCCACCAGCAGAGACGCTAGCGGGAGTTCCAATGAGCAGTTCTTC. Translation gives CATSRDASGSSNEQFF.